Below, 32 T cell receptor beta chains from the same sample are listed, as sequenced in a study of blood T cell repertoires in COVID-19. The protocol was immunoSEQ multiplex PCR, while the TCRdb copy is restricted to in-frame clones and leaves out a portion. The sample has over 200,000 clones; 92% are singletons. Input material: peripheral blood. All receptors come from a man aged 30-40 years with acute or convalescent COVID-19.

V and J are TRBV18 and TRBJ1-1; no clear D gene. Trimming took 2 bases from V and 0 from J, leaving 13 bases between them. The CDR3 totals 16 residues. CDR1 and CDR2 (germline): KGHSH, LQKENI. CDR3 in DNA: TGTGCCAGCTCACCATCGGAGGTTTTGGTGAACACTGAAGCTTTCTTT. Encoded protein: CASSPSEVLVNTEAFF. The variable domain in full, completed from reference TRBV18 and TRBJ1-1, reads NAGVMQNPRHLVRRRGQEARLRCSPMKGHSHVYWYRQLPEEGLKFMVYLQKENIIDESGMPKERFSAEFPKEGPSILRIQQVVRGDSAAYFCASSPSEVLVNTEAFFGQGTRLTVV.

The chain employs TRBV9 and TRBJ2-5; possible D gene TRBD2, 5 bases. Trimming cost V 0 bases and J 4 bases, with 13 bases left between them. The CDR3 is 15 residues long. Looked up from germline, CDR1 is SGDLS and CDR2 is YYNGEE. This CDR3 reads CASSVAVKAGETQYF. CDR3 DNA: TGTGCCAGCAGCGTAGCTGTAAAGGCGGGAGAGACCCAGTACTTC.

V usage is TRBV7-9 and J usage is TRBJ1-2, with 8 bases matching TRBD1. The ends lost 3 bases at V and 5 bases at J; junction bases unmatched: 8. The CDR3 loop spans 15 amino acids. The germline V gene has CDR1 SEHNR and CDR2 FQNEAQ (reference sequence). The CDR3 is CASSFELTGEYGYTF. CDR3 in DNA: TGTGCCAGCAGCTTCGAACTGACAGGGGAATATGGCTACACCTTC.

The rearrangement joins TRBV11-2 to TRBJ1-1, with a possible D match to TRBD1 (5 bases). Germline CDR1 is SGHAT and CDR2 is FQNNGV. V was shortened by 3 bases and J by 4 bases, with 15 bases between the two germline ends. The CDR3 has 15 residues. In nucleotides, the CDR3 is TGTGCCAGCAGCTTGATTCAGTGGGGCAGCACTGAAGCTTTCTTT. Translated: CASSLIQWGSTEAFF.

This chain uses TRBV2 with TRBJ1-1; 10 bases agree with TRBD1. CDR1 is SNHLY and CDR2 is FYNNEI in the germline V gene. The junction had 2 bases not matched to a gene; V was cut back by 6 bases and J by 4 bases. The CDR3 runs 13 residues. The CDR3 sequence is CASRRDRGTEAFF. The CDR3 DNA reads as TGTGCCAGCAGGAGGGACAGGGGCACTGAAGCTTTCTTT. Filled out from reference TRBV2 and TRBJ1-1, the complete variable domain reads EPEVTQTPSHQVTQMGQEVILRCVPISNHLYFYWYRQILGQKVEFLVSFYNNEISEKSEIFDDQFSVERPDGSNFTLKIRSTKLEDSAMYFCASRRDRGTEAFFGQGTRLTVV.

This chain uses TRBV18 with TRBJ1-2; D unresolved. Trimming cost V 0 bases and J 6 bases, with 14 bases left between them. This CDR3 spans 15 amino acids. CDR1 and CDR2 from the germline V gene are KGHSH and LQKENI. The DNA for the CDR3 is TGTGCCAGCTCACCACCGTTCCGGGGTCCAGATGGCTACACCTTC. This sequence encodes CASSPPFRGPDGYTF.

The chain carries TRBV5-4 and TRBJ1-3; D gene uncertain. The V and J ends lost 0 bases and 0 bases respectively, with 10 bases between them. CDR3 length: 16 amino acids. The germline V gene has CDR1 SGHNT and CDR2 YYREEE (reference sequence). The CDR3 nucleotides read TGTGCCAGCAGCTTGGGCAGGTCCTACTCTGGAAACACCATATATTTT. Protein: CASSLGRSYSGNTIYF.

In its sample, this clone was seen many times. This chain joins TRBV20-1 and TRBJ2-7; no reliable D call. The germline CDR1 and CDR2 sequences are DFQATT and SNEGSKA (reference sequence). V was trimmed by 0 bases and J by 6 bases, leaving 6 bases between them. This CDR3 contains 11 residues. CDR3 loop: CSAREEREQYF. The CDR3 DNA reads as TGCAGTGCTAGAGAGGAGCGCGAGCAGTACTTC.

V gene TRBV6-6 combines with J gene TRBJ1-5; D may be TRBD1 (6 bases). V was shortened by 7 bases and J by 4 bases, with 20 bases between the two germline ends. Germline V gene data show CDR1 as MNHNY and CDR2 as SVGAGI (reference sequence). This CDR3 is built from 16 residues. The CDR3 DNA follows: TGTGCCAGCACCCCAGCGGCCAGGGGCCGGAATCAGCCCCAGCATTTT. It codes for CASTPAARGRNQPQHF.

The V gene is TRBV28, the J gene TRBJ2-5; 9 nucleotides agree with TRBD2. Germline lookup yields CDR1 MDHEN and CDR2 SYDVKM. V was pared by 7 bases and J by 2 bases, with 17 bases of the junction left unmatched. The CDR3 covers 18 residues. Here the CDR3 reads CASTSPRAGGGAQETQYF. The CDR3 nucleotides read TGTGCCAGCACCTCCCCCCGGGCTGGCGGGGGGGCTCAAGAGACCCAGTACTTC.

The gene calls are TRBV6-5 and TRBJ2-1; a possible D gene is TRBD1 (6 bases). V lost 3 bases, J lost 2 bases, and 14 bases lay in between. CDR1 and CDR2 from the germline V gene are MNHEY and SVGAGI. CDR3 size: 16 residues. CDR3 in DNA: TGTGCCAGCAGTTATAAGAACAGGGCCCCCTACAATGAGCAGTTCTTC. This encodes CASSYKNRAPYNEQFF.

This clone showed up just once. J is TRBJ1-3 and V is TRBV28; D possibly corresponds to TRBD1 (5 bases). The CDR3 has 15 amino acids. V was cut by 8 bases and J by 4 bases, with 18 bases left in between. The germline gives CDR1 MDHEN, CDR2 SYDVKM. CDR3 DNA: TGTGCCAGCTCCGTCCTTGTCGGGGGAGGAAACACCATATATTTT. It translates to CASSVLVGGGNTIYF. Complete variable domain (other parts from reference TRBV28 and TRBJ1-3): DVKVTQSSRYLVKRTGEKVFLECVQDMDHENMFWYRQDPGLGLRLIYFSYDVKMKEKGDIPEGYSVSREKKERFSLILESASTNQTSMYLCASSVLVGGGNTIYFGEGSWLTVV.

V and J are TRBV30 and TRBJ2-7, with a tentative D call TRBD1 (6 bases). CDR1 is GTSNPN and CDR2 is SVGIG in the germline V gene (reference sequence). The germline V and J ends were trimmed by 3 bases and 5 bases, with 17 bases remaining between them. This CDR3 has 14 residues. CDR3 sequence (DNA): TGTGCCTGGAGGGACAGAGGTCGGGGAAACGAGCAGTACTTC. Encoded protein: CAWRDRGRGNEQYF.

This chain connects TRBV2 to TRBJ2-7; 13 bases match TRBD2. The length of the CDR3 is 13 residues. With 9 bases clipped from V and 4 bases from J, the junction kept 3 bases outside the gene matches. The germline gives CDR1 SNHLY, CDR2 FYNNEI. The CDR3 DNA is TGTGCCAGTATACTAGCGGGGGGGTACGAGCAGTACTTC. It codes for CASILAGGYEQYF.

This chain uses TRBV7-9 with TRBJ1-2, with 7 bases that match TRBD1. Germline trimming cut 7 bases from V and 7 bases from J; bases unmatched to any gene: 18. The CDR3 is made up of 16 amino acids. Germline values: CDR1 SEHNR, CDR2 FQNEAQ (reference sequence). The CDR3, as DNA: TGTGCCAGCACATTGAAGTCCCTGGAGGGGGCGCGTGGCTACACCTTC. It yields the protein CASTLKSLEGARGYTF.

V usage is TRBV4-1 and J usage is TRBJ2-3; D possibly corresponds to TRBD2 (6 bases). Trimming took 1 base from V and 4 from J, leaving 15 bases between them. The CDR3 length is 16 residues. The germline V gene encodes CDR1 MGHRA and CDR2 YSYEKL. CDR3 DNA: TGCGCCAGCAGCCAAGGAGAAGGGACTTTCCCAGATACGCAGTATTTT. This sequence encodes CASSQGEGTFPDTQYF.

This CDR3 is CASSGQGARETQYF. The CDR3 DNA reads TGCGCCAGCAGCGGGCAGGGGGCGCGAGAGACCCAGTACTTC. The genes are TRBV5-1 and TRBJ2-5; 8 bases are a match to TRBD1. Germline V gene data show CDR1 as SGHRS and CDR2 as YFSETQ. After removal of 4 bases from V and 4 bases from J, the junction contained 6 bases not matched to a gene. The CDR3 consists of 14 residues.

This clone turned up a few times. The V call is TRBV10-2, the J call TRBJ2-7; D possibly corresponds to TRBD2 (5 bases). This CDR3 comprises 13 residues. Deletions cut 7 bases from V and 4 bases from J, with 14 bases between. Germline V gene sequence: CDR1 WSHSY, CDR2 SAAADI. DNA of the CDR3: TGCGCCAGCATAAATACTGGAGGTTACGAGCAGTACTTC. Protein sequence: CASINTGGYEQYF.

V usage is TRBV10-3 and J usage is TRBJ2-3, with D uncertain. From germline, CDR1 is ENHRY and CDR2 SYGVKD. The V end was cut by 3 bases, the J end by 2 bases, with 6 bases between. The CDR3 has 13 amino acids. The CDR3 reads CAISDRSTDTQYF. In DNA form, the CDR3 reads TGTGCCATCAGTGATCGGTCCACAGATACGCAGTATTTT.

The CDR3, as DNA: TGTGCCAGCAGTACTCACAGGGACAATCAGCCCCAGCATTTT. This sequence encodes CASSTHRDNQPQHF. The chain recombines TRBV28 with TRBJ1-5; D is possibly TRBD1 (6 bases). CDR1 MDHEN and CDR2 SYDVKM come from the germline V gene. V lost 5 bases and J 3 bases, leaving 11 bases between the germline ends. This CDR3 is 14 amino acids long.

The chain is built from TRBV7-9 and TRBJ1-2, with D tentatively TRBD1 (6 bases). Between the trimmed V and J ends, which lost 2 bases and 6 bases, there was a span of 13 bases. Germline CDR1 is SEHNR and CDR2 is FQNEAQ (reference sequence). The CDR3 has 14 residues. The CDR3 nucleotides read TGTGCCAGCAGCTTAATGGGGGCGGGCAATGGCTACACCTTC. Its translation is CASSLMGAGNGYTF.

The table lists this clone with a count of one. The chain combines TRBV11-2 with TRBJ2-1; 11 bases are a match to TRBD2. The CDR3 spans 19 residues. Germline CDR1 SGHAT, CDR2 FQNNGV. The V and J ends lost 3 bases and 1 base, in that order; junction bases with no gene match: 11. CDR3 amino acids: CASSFDPSGGFRSYNEQFF. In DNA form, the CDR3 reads TGTGCCAGCAGCTTTGATCCTAGCGGGGGGTTTCGGTCCTACAATGAGCAGTTCTTC.

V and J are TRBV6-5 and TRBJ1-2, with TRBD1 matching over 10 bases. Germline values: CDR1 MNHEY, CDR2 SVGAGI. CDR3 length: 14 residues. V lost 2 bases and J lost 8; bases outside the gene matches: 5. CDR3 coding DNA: TGTGCCAGCAGTTACACCGGACAGGGGGGAGGCTACACCTTC. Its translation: CASSYTGQGGGYTF.

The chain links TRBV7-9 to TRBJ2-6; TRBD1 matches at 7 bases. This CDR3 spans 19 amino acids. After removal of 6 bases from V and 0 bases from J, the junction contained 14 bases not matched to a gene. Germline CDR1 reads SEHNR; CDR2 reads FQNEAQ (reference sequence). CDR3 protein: CASRTSLRTGFSGANVLTF. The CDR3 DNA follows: TGTGCCAGCAGAACCTCGCTTCGGACAGGCTTCTCTGGGGCCAACGTCCTGACTTTC.

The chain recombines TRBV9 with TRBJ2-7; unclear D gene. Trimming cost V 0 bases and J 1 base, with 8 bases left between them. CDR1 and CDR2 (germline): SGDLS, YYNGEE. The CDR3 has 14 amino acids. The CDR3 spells CASSVAVSSYEQYF. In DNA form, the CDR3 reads TGTGCCAGCAGCGTAGCTGTTAGTTCCTACGAGCAGTACTTC.

The CDR3 protein is CASSPPLPDTENIQYF. The CDR3 DNA reads TGTGCCAGCTCACCACCCCTTCCGGACACAGAAAACATTCAGTACTTC. This chain connects TRBV18 to TRBJ2-4, with a possible D match to TRBD1 (5 bases). Between the trimmed V and J ends, which lost 0 bases and 5 bases, there was a span of 14 bases. CDR1 KGHSH and CDR2 LQKENI come from the germline V gene. There are 16 residues in the CDR3.

The CDR3 DNA sequence: TGTGCCAGCTCACCAGGGGCAGGGGCGTCCTACGAGCAGTACTTC. This translates into CASSPGAGASYEQYF. The chain combines TRBV18 with TRBJ2-7; possible D gene TRBD1, 6 bases. The V and J ends lost 2 bases and 1 base respectively, with 12 bases between them. The CDR3 covers 15 residues. The germline V gene encodes CDR1 KGHSH and CDR2 LQKENI.

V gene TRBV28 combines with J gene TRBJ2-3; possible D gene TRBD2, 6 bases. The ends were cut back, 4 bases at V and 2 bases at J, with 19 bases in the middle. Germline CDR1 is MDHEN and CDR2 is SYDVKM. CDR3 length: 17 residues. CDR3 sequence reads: CASSSKGSGTFTDTQYF. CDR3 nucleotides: TGTGCCAGCAGTTCCAAGGGTAGCGGAACCTTCACAGATACGCAGTATTTT. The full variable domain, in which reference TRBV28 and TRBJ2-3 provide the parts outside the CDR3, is DVKVTQSSRYLVKRTGEKVFLECVQDMDHENMFWYRQDPGLGLRLIYFSYDVKMKEKGDIPEGYSVSREKKERFSLILESASTNQTSMYLCASSSKGSGTFTDTQYFGPGTRLTVL.

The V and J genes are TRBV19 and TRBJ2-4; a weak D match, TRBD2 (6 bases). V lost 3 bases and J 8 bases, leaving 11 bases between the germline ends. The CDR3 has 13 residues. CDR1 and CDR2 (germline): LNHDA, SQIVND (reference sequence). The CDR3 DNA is TGTGCCAGTAGTATTGACGCGGGGTACATTCAGTACTTC. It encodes CASSIDAGYIQYF.

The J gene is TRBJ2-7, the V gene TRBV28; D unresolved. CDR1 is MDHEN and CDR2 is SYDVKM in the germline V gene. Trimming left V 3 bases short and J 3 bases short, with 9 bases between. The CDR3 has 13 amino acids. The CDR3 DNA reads TGTGCCAGCAGTTTTAGACACTTCTACGAGCAGTACTTC. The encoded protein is CASSFRHFYEQYF.

As DNA, the CDR3 is TGCAGTGCTAGTCTCCAGGGGGCGGTCTATAGCAATCAGCCCCAGCATTTT. Its protein product is CSASLQGAVYSNQPQHF. The rearrangement joins TRBV20-1 to TRBJ1-5; TRBD1 matches 8 bases. Germline loops: CDR1 DFQATT, CDR2 SNEGSKA (reference sequence). The CDR3 runs to 17 residues. V lost 3 bases, J lost 0 bases, and 10 bases stayed unmatched.

The CDR3 DNA is TGTGCCAGCAGTTACTCGAATCAGCGGGAGAGTTACGAGCAGTACTTC. It encodes CASSYSNQRESYEQYF. The chain combines TRBV6-5 with TRBJ2-7; TRBD2 matches 8 bases. The CDR3 contains 16 residues. Germline V gene data show CDR1 as MNHEY and CDR2 as SVGAGI. V lost 0 bases, J lost 4 bases, and 8 bases stayed unmatched.